Given below is one TCR beta chain in context. Its antigen remains unidentified. These data come from a study of cytomegalovirus exposure and HLA in healthy donors. Both 60 Vbeta primers and 13 Jbeta primers went into the PCR. Method: immunoSEQ multiplex PCR; TCRdb's copy keeps in-frame clones and lacks some. The profile shows tens of thousands of clones, 70% to 85% of them singletons. Points from the study as a whole: In a later analysis, specific HLA alleles were associated with 16,000 or so TCR beta sequences at a 0.05 false discovery rate. By a later analysis, the bulk of CMV-associated TCR beta chains appeared HLA-restricted.

In germline, CDR1 is LNHDA, CDR2 SQIVND (reference sequence). The CDR3 loop spans 13 amino acids. V was pared by 3 bases and J by 5 bases, with 4 bases of the junction left unmatched. The sequenced sample consisted of PBMCs. The chain carries TRBV19 and TRBJ2-7, with 7 positions matching TRBD1. The sequence was obtained from a man aged 45-65 years in good health and CMV-seropositive. CDR3 bases: TGTGCCAGTAGTATCCGGGACAGTGACGAGCAGTACTTC. Its translation is CASSIRDSDEQYF.